The 19 T cell receptor beta chains reported below all come from one sample, sequenced in a study of Ad26.COV2.S vaccination and SARS-CoV-2 variants. TCRdb's copy holds only in-frame clones and misses some; the assay was immunoSEQ multiplex PCR. The sample has 430,000 or so clones, approximately 92% seen once. Treatment denoted: approximately 18 received Ad26.COV2.S at low or high dose, single or two shots; 5 received placebo; per-sample allocation not given. All samples were drawn on day 63, counting from the first vaccine or placebo injection. The specimen was peripheral blood, collected in a trial of Ad26.COV2.S vaccine versus placebo. Source of these receptors: a person aged 18-65 years who received the Ad26.COV2.S COVID-19 vaccine or a placebo.

The chain couples TRBV7-9 to TRBJ1-2, with 8 bases matching TRBD1. Germline CDR1 and CDR2: SEHNR and FQNEAQ (reference sequence). This CDR3 has 14 residues. J lost 4 bases, V lost 3 bases, and 4 bases had no gene match. The chain's CDR3 is CASSFTGGGYGYTF. CDR3 DNA sequence: TGTGCCAGCAGCTTTACAGGGGGTGGCTATGGCTACACCTTC.

CDR3 in amino acids: CASSLVGAGTDTQYF. In nucleotides, the CDR3 is TGTGCCAGCAGCTTAGTAGGGGCCGGCACAGATACGCAGTATTTT. This chain joins TRBV11-2 and TRBJ2-3; tentatively, D is TRBD1 (5 bases). Germline V gives CDR1 SGHAT, CDR2 FQNNGV. The V and J ends lost 1 base and 1 base respectively, with 9 bases between them. The CDR3 is made up of 15 amino acids.

V and J are TRBV11-2 and TRBJ2-2; 9 nucleotides line up with TRBD2. Germline values: CDR1 SGHAT, CDR2 FQNNGV. The CDR3 is made up of 18 amino acids. V was pared by 5 bases and J by 4 bases, with 14 bases of the junction left unmatched. The CDR3: CASSRIAGARRGTGELFF. CDR3 coding DNA: TGTGCCAGCAGCCGAATAGCGGGAGCGCGCCGGGGCACCGGGGAGCTGTTTTTT.

The V and J genes are TRBV19 and TRBJ2-1; possibly TRBD2 for D (5 bases). This CDR3 has 18 amino acids. From germline, CDR1 is LNHDA and CDR2 SQIVND (reference sequence). The V and J ends lost 8 bases and 3 bases respectively, with 26 bases between them. The CDR3 sequence is CASSRDPDSHSFYNEQFF. DNA of the CDR3: TGTGCCAGTTCGAGAGACCCGGACTCGCACTCCTTCTACAATGAGCAGTTCTTC.

CDR3 nucleotide sequence: TGTGCCAGCAGTTTTTTGACTAGCTACTACCCAGAGCAGTACTTC. As protein: CASSFLTSYYPEQYF. The chain uses TRBV28 and TRBJ2-7, with TRBD2 matching over 7 bases. Germline CDR1 and CDR2: MDHEN and SYDVKM. V lost 3 bases to trimming and J lost 7 bases; unmatched junction nucleotides: 12. This CDR3 is built from 15 residues. The whole variable domain, filled in from reference TRBV28 and TRBJ2-7, reads DVKVTQSSRYLVKRTGEKVFLECVQDMDHENMFWYRQDPGLGLRLIYFSYDVKMKEKGDIPEGYSVSREKKERFSLILESASTNQTSMYLCASSFLTSYYPEQYFGPGTRLTVT.

The chain carries TRBV15 and TRBJ1-1, with 8 nucleotides matching TRBD1. J was trimmed by 2 bases and V by 1 base; bases with no gene match: 3. The length of the CDR3 is 15 residues. Germline-derived CDR1 and CDR2 are LNHNV and YYDKDF (reference sequence). The CDR3 spells CATSRGTGFNTEAFF. The DNA of the CDR3 is TGTGCCACCAGCAGAGGGACAGGGTTTAACACTGAAGCTTTCTTT.

V usage is TRBV3-1 (or the pseudogene TRBV3-2) and J usage is TRBJ2-7, with 7 nucleotides matching TRBD2. From germline, CDR1 is LGHDT and CDR2 YNNKEL (reference sequence). V shed 2 bases and J 4 bases; nucleotides not matched to a gene: 2. The CDR3 spans 13 residues. DNA for the CDR3: TGTGCCAGCAGCCAAACTAGCGCGTACGAGCAGTACTTC. Protein sequence: CASSQTSAYEQYF.

V is TRBV4-1 and J is TRBJ2-7; 13 bases line up with TRBD2. The CDR3 extends over 14 amino acids. The ends lost 0 bases at V and 10 bases at J; junction bases unmatched: 3. Germline values: CDR1 MGHRA, CDR2 YSYEKL. CDR3: CASSQEGTSGTQYF. The CDR3 region has the DNA TGCGCCAGCAGCCAAGAAGGGACTAGCGGGACTCAGTACTTC.

This chain joins TRBV28 and TRBJ1-2; D gene ambiguous. CDR1 and CDR2 (germline): MDHEN, SYDVKM. Trimming shortened V by 5 bases and J by 6 bases, and 10 bases separated the two germline ends. This CDR3 contains 12 residues. CDR3 coding DNA: TGTGCCAGCAGTCGTTCCCCCGATGGCTACACCTTC. Translated: CASSRSPDGYTF.

This chain connects TRBV7-9 to TRBJ2-3; TRBD2 aligns across 7 bases. Germline lookup yields CDR1 SEHNR and CDR2 FQNEAQ (reference sequence). Trimming at V came to 9 bases and at J to 2 bases, leaving 5 bases not matched to a gene. The CDR3 covers 13 residues. The DNA of the CDR3 is TGTGCCAGAGCGGGATCTCACACAGATACGCAGTATTTT. It translates to CARAGSHTDTQYF.

The chain carries TRBV19 and TRBJ2-3, with 8 bases that match TRBD1. Germline values: CDR1 LNHDA, CDR2 SQIVND (reference sequence). The junction had 8 bases not matched to a gene; V was cut back by 8 bases and J by 4 bases. The CDR3 length is 14 residues. Here the CDR3 DNA reads TGTGCCAGTGCCAACAGGGGGAACGCAGATACGCAGTATTTT. It translates to CASANRGNADTQYF.

V usage is TRBV2 and J usage is TRBJ2-7, with D possibly matching TRBD1 (6 bases). Trimming left V 2 bases short and J 9 bases short, with 20 bases between. In germline, CDR1 is SNHLY, CDR2 FYNNEI. CDR3 length: 15 amino acids. CDR3 sequence reads: CASSETRSGVGGQYF. CDR3 sequence (DNA): TGTGCCAGCAGTGAAACCCGGTCAGGGGTAGGTGGGCAGTACTTC.

This chain's CDR3 is CATRAQRASSYNEQFF. DNA for the CDR3: TGTGCCACCAGGGCACAGAGAGCTAGCTCCTACAATGAGCAGTTCTTC. The chain has TRBV15 and TRBJ2-1; no firm D call. Germline V gives CDR1 LNHNV, CDR2 YYDKDF (reference sequence). The CDR3 consists of 16 residues. The V end was cut by 6 bases, the J end by 0 bases, with 15 bases between.

This clone was detected once. This sequence joins TRBV19 and TRBJ1-2; 9 nucleotides align to TRBD1. This CDR3 is 14 amino acids long. V shed 7 bases, J shed 4 bases, and the junction held 7 bases outside the gene matches. Germline values: CDR1 LNHDA, CDR2 SQIVND (reference sequence). The CDR3, as DNA: TGTGCCAGTACCCCAGGACAGGGGAGCTATGGCTACACCTTC. This gives the protein CASTPGQGSYGYTF.

The chain has TRBV2 and TRBJ1-6; the D is unclear. The length of the CDR3 is 13 residues. Germline V gene data show CDR1 as SNHLY and CDR2 as FYNNEI. Trimming removed 6 bases at V and 9 bases at J, with 12 bases between. The CDR3 loop reads CASRQVTFSPLHF. CDR3 bases: TGTGCCAGCAGGCAGGTGACGTTTTCACCCCTCCACTTT.

The V gene is TRBV11-3, the J gene TRBJ2-3, with D possibly matching TRBD2 (5 bases). V was trimmed by 5 bases and J by 0 bases, leaving 12 bases between them. The CDR3 is made up of 15 amino acids. CDR1 and CDR2 from the germline V gene are SGHNT and YENEEA. The chain's CDR3 is CASSPGGSSTDTQYF. The CDR3 DNA reads TGTGCCAGCAGCCCCGGAGGCTCTAGCACAGATACGCAGTATTTT. The variable domain in full, with the rest retrieved from reference TRBV11-3 and TRBJ2-3, is EAGVVQSPRYKIIEKKQPVAFWCNPISGHNTLYWYLQNLGQGPELLIRYENEEAVDDSQLPKDRFSAERLKGVDSTLKIQPAELGDSAVYLCASSPGGSSTDTQYFGPGTRLTVL.

V usage is TRBV10-2 and J usage is TRBJ2-3; 11 nucleotides agree with TRBD2. Germline V gene sequence: CDR1 WSHSY, CDR2 SAAADI. V was pared by 9 bases and J by 5 bases, with 1 base of the junction left unmatched. The CDR3 is made up of 12 amino acids. In nucleotides, the CDR3 is TGCGCCAGTGGACTAGCGGGAGATACGCAGTATTTT. Its translation is CASGLAGDTQYF.

The gene calls are TRBV4-1 and TRBJ1-3, with 7 bases lining up with TRBD1. CDR1 and CDR2 (germline): MGHRA, YSYEKL. The CDR3 has 17 residues. The V gene end was trimmed by 2 bases and the J gene end by 4 bases; junction bases not matched to a gene: 11. In DNA form, the CDR3 reads TGCGCCAGCAGCCAATCCCCCCCGACAGGGTCCGGAAACACCATATATTTT. Its translation is CASSQSPPTGSGNTIYF.

This chain uses TRBV28 with TRBJ1-1; D possibly corresponds to TRBD1 (6 bases). The germline CDR1 and CDR2 sequences are MDHEN and SYDVKM. The CDR3 consists of 12 residues. V was pared by 6 bases and J by 6 bases, with 11 bases between. The CDR3 reads CASSHRASEAFF. The CDR3 DNA reads as TGTGCCAGCAGCCACAGGGCCTCTGAAGCTTTCTTT.